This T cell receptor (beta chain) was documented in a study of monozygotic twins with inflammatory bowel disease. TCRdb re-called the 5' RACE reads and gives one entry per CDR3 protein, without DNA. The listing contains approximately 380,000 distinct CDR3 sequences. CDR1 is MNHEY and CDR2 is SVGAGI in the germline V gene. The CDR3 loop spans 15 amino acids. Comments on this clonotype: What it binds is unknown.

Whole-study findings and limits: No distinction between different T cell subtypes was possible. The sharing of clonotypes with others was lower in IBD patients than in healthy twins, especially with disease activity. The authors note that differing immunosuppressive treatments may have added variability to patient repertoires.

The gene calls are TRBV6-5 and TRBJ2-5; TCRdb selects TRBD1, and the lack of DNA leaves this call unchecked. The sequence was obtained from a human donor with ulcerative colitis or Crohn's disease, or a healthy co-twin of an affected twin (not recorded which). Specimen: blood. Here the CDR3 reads CASSYEAGGPETQYF.